A single sample gave rise to the 19 T cell receptor beta chains below, sequenced in a study of cytomegalovirus exposure and HLA in healthy donors. TCRdb's copy holds only in-frame clones and misses some; the assay was immunoSEQ multiplex PCR. The data contain 60,000 or so clones, 90% to 95% of them seen just once; the ten biggest clones take up around 2.2%. The sample taken for sequencing was PBMCs. Source of these receptors: a woman in her 30s in good health and CMV-seronegative.

The rearrangement uses TRBV12-5 and TRBJ2-7; maybe TRBD1 (6 bases). This CDR3 has 12 residues. The V gene lost 6 bases and the J gene lost 6 bases, with 12 bases spanning the gap. CDR1 is LGHNT, CDR2 FRNRAP, per germline. The DNA of the CDR3 is TGTGCTAGTGGGTCGGACAGTCGCGAGCAGTACTTC. It encodes CASGSDSREQYF.

The rearrangement uses TRBV6-5 and TRBJ2-7, with TRBD2 matching 9 bases. The CDR3 runs to 15 residues. From germline, CDR1 is MNHEY and CDR2 SVGAGI. The J segment lost 6 bases and the V segment lost 0 bases, leaving 6 bases of the junction unmatched. The CDR3 coding sequence is TGTGCCAGCAGTTACTCTAGGCTAGCGGGAATCGAGCAGTACTTC. Encoded protein: CASSYSRLAGIEQYF.

The chain recombines TRBV7-2 with TRBJ2-1, with a tentative D call TRBD1 (6 bases). The CDR3 loop spans 13 amino acids. Trimming took 2 bases from V and 7 from J, leaving 9 bases between them. Germline-derived CDR1 and CDR2 are SGHTA and FQGNSA. The CDR3 sequence is CASSLRGSNEQFF. The CDR3 bases are TGTGCCAGCAGCTTAAGGGGGAGTAATGAGCAGTTCTTC.

CDR3 amino acids: CASSLGASRPQETQYF. CDR3 DNA: TGTGCCAGCAGTTTAGGGGCCAGCCGCCCCCAAGAGACCCAGTACTTC. The chain links TRBV27 to TRBJ2-5, with D perhaps matching TRBD1 (5 bases). The CDR3 covers 16 residues. Germline lookup yields CDR1 MNHEY and CDR2 SMNVEV (reference sequence). V shed 2 bases and J shed 1 base, with 14 bases lying between them.

This chain connects TRBV5-1 to TRBJ2-2; D is unclear. Trimming removed 2 bases from V and 1 base from J, with 12 bases in between. The CDR3 is 16 residues long. CDR1 is SGHRS and CDR2 is YFSETQ in the germline V gene. CDR3 sequence: CASSFFRGENTGELFF. The CDR3, as DNA: TGCGCCAGCAGCTTCTTTCGTGGAGAGAACACCGGGGAGCTGTTTTTT.

The chain has TRBV6-1 and TRBJ2-2, with 9 bases aligning to TRBD2. The CDR3 loop spans 14 amino acids. V shed 4 bases, J shed 6 bases, and the junction held 3 bases outside the gene matches. Germline assignment: CDR1 MNHNS and CDR2 SASEGT. CDR3 sequence reads: CASSVIAGAGELFF. Here the CDR3 DNA reads TGTGCCAGCAGTGTGATAGCGGGAGCCGGGGAGCTGTTTTTT.

This clone was recorded a few times. The J gene is TRBJ2-7, the V gene TRBV10-2; D is perhaps TRBD1 (5 bases). This CDR3 is built from 12 residues. Per the germline V gene, CDR1 is WSHSY and CDR2 is SAAADI. V shed 6 bases and J shed 2 bases, with 8 bases lying between them. The chain's CDR3 is CASREQAYEQYF. The CDR3 bases are TGCGCCAGCAGGGAACAGGCCTACGAGCAGTACTTC.

This chain links TRBV5-4 with TRBJ2-2; a possible D gene is TRBD2 (5 bases). CDR1 is SGHNT, CDR2 YYREEE, per germline (reference sequence). Between the trimmed V and J ends, which lost 4 bases and 5 bases, there was a span of 18 bases. This CDR3 has 16 amino acids. This CDR3 reads CASSDPSWIGTGELFF. CDR3 in DNA: TGTGCCAGCAGCGACCCTAGCTGGATAGGAACCGGGGAGCTGTTTTTT.

Here the CDR3 reads CASSDSLAGGPGGELFF. The DNA of the CDR3 is TGCGCCAGCAGTGACTCCCTAGCGGGAGGGCCTGGCGGGGAGCTGTTTTTT. The V and J genes are TRBV10-1 and TRBJ2-2; 12 bases map to TRBD2. CDR3 size: 17 residues. Per germline, CDR1 WNHNN and CDR2 SYGVQD (reference sequence). Losses at the gene ends were 3 bases for V and 7 bases for J; bases not matched to a gene: 9.

CDR3 in amino acids: CASSPGQGRTDTQYF. DNA for the CDR3: TGTGCCAGCTCGCCCGGACAGGGTCGAACAGATACGCAGTATTTT. The chain couples TRBV18 to TRBJ2-3, with TRBD1 matching 8 bases. Trimming removed 6 bases from V and 3 bases from J; junction bases left unmatched: 8. The germline gives CDR1 KGHSH, CDR2 LQKENI. The CDR3 totals 15 residues.

The CDR3 sequence: CASSVGLAGGPADTQYF. The CDR3 DNA reads TGTGCCAGCAGCGTAGGGCTAGCGGGAGGGCCTGCGGATACGCAGTATTTT. The chain combines TRBV9 with TRBJ2-3, with TRBD2 identical over 12 bases. Trimming removed 0 bases from V and 6 bases from J; junction bases left unmatched: 8. The CDR3 is made up of 17 amino acids. Germline V gene sequence: CDR1 SGDLS, CDR2 YYNGEE.

The chain joins TRBV7-9 to TRBJ2-1; D remains unclear. This CDR3 comprises 14 residues. V lost 5 bases, J lost 3 bases, and 11 bases lay in between. The germline CDR1 and CDR2 sequences are SEHNR and FQNEAQ (reference sequence). The CDR3: CASSPELYYNEQFF. The CDR3 DNA is TGTGCCAGCAGCCCGGAGCTCTACTACAATGAGCAGTTCTTC.

The gene calls are TRBV5-1 and TRBJ2-1; 11 nucleotides align to TRBD2. The CDR3 has 14 amino acids. V lost 4 bases to trimming and J lost 12 bases; unmatched junction nucleotides: 9. The germline V gene has CDR1 SGHRS and CDR2 YFSETQ. CDR3 amino acids: CASSEGLAGGVQFF. The CDR3 nucleotides read TGCGCCAGCAGCGAAGGCCTAGCGGGAGGTGTGCAGTTCTTC.

V is TRBV27 and J is TRBJ1-4, with D tentatively TRBD1 (5 bases). CDR1 and CDR2 from the germline V gene are MNHEY and SMNVEV (reference sequence). CDR3 length equals 14 residues. Trimming took 3 bases from V and 5 from J, leaving 10 bases between them. CDR3 in DNA: TGTGCCAGCAGTTTCTTGCAGGGCAATGAAAAACTGTTTTTT. It is translated as CASSFLQGNEKLFF.

The chain employs TRBV6-5 and TRBJ1-3; TRBD1 matches at 7 bases. The CDR3 is 15 amino acids. CDR1 and CDR2 (germline): MNHEY, SVGAGI. The J segment lost 4 bases and the V segment lost 10 bases, leaving 13 bases of the junction unmatched. The CDR3 loop reads CATQRGPSSGNTIYF. The CDR3 region has the DNA TGTGCCACCCAAAGGGGGCCGTCGAGCGGAAACACCATATATTTT.

This CDR3 reads CASSLGQGVSEAFF. The CDR3, as DNA: TGTGCCAGCAGCTTAGGACAGGGAGTCTCTGAAGCTTTCTTT. This chain links TRBV7-8 with TRBJ1-1; TRBD1 agrees at 7 bases. The CDR3 is 14 amino acids. Germline trimming cut 1 base from V and 6 bases from J; bases unmatched to any gene: 5. Germline lookup yields CDR1 SGHVS and CDR2 FQNEAQ.

J is TRBJ1-2 and V is TRBV6-6, with TRBD1 as a possible D gene (6 bases). Germline-derived CDR1 and CDR2 are MNHNY and SVGAGI (reference sequence). The CDR3 is 13 amino acids. Trimming removed 6 bases at V and 3 bases at J, with 11 bases between. The DNA of the CDR3 is TGTGCCAGCAGGACGGACAGCTACTATGGCTACACCTTC. Its translation is CASRTDSYYGYTF.

The genes are TRBV7-2 and TRBJ1-1; 8 bases are shared with TRBD1. With 5 bases clipped from V and 6 bases from J, the junction kept 14 bases outside the gene matches. Germline V gene sequence: CDR1 SGHTA, CDR2 FQGNSA. This CDR3 spans 16 amino acids. Here the CDR3 reads CASSPSTGRQGSEAFF. In DNA, the CDR3 is TGTGCCAGCAGCCCCAGCACCGGACGACAGGGGTCTGAAGCTTTCTTT. Looking up the rest from reference TRBV7-2 and TRBJ1-1 gives the full variable domain: GAGVSQSPSNKVTEKGKDVELRCDPISGHTALYWYRQSLGQGLEFLIYFQGNSAPDKSGLPSDRFSAERTGGSVSTLTIQRTQQEDSAVYLCASSPSTGRQGSEAFFGQGTRLTVV.

The chain uses TRBV27 and TRBJ2-1, with D unclear. Trimming took off 5 bases at V and 7 bases at J, with 6 bases between the two ends. CDR3 length equals 11 residues. Germline lookup yields CDR1 MNHEY and CDR2 SMNVEV (reference sequence). The CDR3, as DNA: TGTGCCAGCAGTCTCTTAAATGAGCAGTTCTTC. As protein: CASSLLNEQFF.